These T cell receptor beta chains were read from a single sample in a study of blood T cell repertoires in COVID-19. The assay was immunoSEQ multiplex PCR, and TCRdb's table has in-frame clones only and misses some. The data show hundreds of thousands of clones, 75% to 90% seen once. Sequencing was performed on peripheral blood. Receptor source: a woman in her sixties or seventies with COVID-19, enrolled during active disease. Both conserved end residues are part of each CDR3. Each record gives: V gene, D gene, J gene, clone size, CDR3 DNA, CDR3 protein. The D gene is left open where the match is weak. A row's size may be missing; if present it is once, few, many or a size class.

V gene: TRBV3-1/TRBV3-2; D gene: TRBD2; J gene: TRBJ2-7; clone size: -; CDR3 DNA: TGTGCCAGCAGCCAAGATTCTAGCGGGGGAATATCCTACGAGCAGTACTTC; CDR3 protein: CASSQDSSGGISYEQYF
V gene: TRBV10-3; D gene: -; J gene: TRBJ2-5; clone size: -; CDR3 DNA: TGTGCCATCAGTCCCCGTGAGGCAGAGACCCAGTACTTC; CDR3 protein: CAISPREAETQYF
V gene: TRBV14; D gene: TRBD1; J gene: TRBJ1-2; clone size: -; CDR3 DNA: TGTGCCAGCAGCCAAGACGGGACAGGGTCCTGGGTACACTTC; CDR3 protein: CASSQDGTGSWVHF
V gene: TRBV12-5; D gene: -; J gene: TRBJ2-1; clone size: -; CDR3 DNA: TGTGCTAGTGGAAACAGCTCCGGAAACAATGAGCAGTTCTTC; CDR3 protein: CASGNSSGNNEQFF
V gene: TRBV6-5; D gene: -; J gene: TRBJ1-2; clone size: -; CDR3 DNA: TGTGCCAGCAGTTACTCGGACAGCCTTGGCTATGGCTACACCTTC; CDR3 protein: CASSYSDSLGYGYTF
V gene: TRBV18; D gene: -; J gene: TRBJ2-3; clone size: -; CDR3 DNA: TGTGCCAGCTCACTTCGGGACACCTCCCTCACAGATACGCAGTATTTT; CDR3 protein: CASSLRDTSLTDTQYF
V gene: TRBV4-3; D gene: -; J gene: TRBJ1-1; clone size: -; CDR3 DNA: TGCGCCAGCAGCCAAGAGCCCAGACAGTACTCTGAAGCTTTCTTT; CDR3 protein: CASSQEPRQYSEAFF
V gene: TRBV5-6; D gene: TRBD2; J gene: TRBJ2-1; clone size: -; CDR3 DNA: TGTGCCAGCAGCTTGGGGACTAGCGGGGGGAAAAATGAGCAGTTCTTC; CDR3 protein: CASSLGTSGGKNEQFF
V gene: TRBV18; D gene: -; J gene: TRBJ2-2; clone size: -; CDR3 DNA: TGTGCCAGCTCACCGGGTGGGCTGGGCACGAACACCGGGGAGCTGTTTTTT; CDR3 protein: CASSPGGLGTNTGELFF
V gene: TRBV6-5; D gene: -; J gene: TRBJ1-2; clone size: -; CDR3 DNA: TGTGCCAGCAGTTACTCGAGTCCTGACTATGGCTACACCTTC; CDR3 protein: CASSYSSPDYGYTF
V gene: TRBV4-3; D gene: TRBD2; J gene: TRBJ2-5; clone size: -; CDR3 DNA: TGCGCCAGCAGTCTAAGACTAGCGGGGGTACAAGAGACCCAGTACTTC; CDR3 protein: CASSLRLAGVQETQYF
V gene: TRBV9; D gene: TRBD1; J gene: TRBJ1-2; clone size: once; CDR3 DNA: TGTGCCAGCAGCATCGGACAGGGACACTATGGCTACACCTTC; CDR3 protein: CASSIGQGHYGYTF
V gene: TRBV5-4; D gene: TRBD1; J gene: TRBJ1-1; clone size: -; CDR3 DNA: TGTGCCAGCAGCGCCGGGACAGGGGGCGGCGGGTCGATGAACACTGAAGCTTTCTTT; CDR3 protein: CASSAGTGGGGSMNTEAFF
V gene: TRBV5-1; D gene: -; J gene: TRBJ1-1; clone size: -; CDR3 DNA: TGCGCCAGCAGCTTGATAGGACAGAACACTGAAGCTTTCTTT; CDR3 protein: CASSLIGQNTEAFF
V gene: TRBV5-6; D gene: TRBD1; J gene: TRBJ2-7; clone size: -; CDR3 DNA: TGTGCCAGCAGCTGGGGGACAGGGGGCAACGAGCAGTACTTC; CDR3 protein: CASSWGTGGNEQYF
V gene: TRBV5-1; D gene: TRBD1; J gene: TRBJ1-6; clone size: -; CDR3 DNA: TGCGCCAGCAGCTTTTCGCCCCCCGGGACAGGGCCTAATTCACCCCTCCACTTT; CDR3 protein: CASSFSPPGTGPNSPLHF